This T cell receptor beta chain is drawn from a study of technical replicates of blood from a handful of donors. Sequenced by immunoSEQ multiplex PCR; TCRdb stores in-frame clones only, minus some. The sample yields about 70,000 clones, around 97% seen once. From germline, CDR1 is SGHTA and CDR2 FQGNSA. V gave up 1 base and J gave up 5 bases; unmatched junction bases: 10. CDR3 length: 16 amino acids. The TCR comes from a human donor in good health. V and J are TRBV7-2 and TRBJ2-5; 7 bases line up with TRBD2. The sequenced sample consisted of T cells isolated from PBMCs. As DNA, the CDR3 is TGTGCCAGCAGCTTAGAGGCGGGAGTCGTTAGCGAGACCCAGTACTTC. It specifies CASSLEAGVVSETQYF.